The sequence of this TCR beta chain was determined in a study of shared T cell receptors in the human thymus. Clones were read by immunoSEQ multiplex PCR, and TCRdb kept only the in-frame ones, dropping some. The repertoire includes 720,000 or so clones, approximately 83% of them detected once, and more than 0.01% sits in the top ten. CDR1 is SGDLS and CDR2 is YYNGEE in the germline V gene. The CDR3 spans 16 residues. Between the trimmed V and J ends, which lost 0 bases and 1 base, there was a span of 12 bases. This sample also belongs to another study, concerning human thymus T cells. That paper states: Corrective cardiac surgery supplied the resected thymus tissue.

This receptor was obtained from a girl less than two years old with a congenital heart defect. The material sequenced was thymocytes. V gene TRBV9 combines with J gene TRBJ2-3; no firm D call. The CDR3 is CASSVGTSAGTDTQYF. For the CDR3, the DNA is TGTGCCAGCAGCGTAGGAACCAGCGCAGGCACAGATACGCAGTATTTT.